Shown below are 5 T cell receptor beta chains from a single sample sequenced in a study of blood T cell repertoires in COVID-19 (dated by TCRdb to 2018 to 2020). Receptors were amplified or captured by the immunoSEQ multiplex PCR assay. Not all clones reach the TCRdb copy of this immuneACCESS table, which keeps in-frame sequences only. Checked studies attribute under half of the gap to unresolved V genes and leave the rest unexplained. The sample records 71,000 or so clones, about 90% of which are singletons. Clones ranked in the top ten supply around 7.9% of the sample. The sequencing sample was made of peripheral blood. These receptor sequences come from a man aged 45-60 years with active COVID-19.

The rearrangement joins TRBV19 to TRBJ1-1; D is uncertain. Germline V lookup: CDR1 LNHDA, CDR2 SQIVND (reference sequence). This CDR3 is 14 amino acids long. The germline V and J ends were trimmed by 8 bases and 5 bases, with 18 bases remaining between them. The CDR3 sequence: CASASRAQWTEAFF. CDR3 nucleotides: TGTGCCAGTGCTAGCCGGGCCCAATGGACTGAAGCTTTCTTT.

The V gene is TRBV11-2, the J gene TRBJ2-1, with a tentative D call TRBD1 (6 bases). CDR3 length: 15 residues. Germline assignment: CDR1 SGHAT and CDR2 FQNNGV. Trimming took 2 bases from V and 5 from J, leaving 13 bases between them. This CDR3 is CASSLIRGDNNEQFF. The CDR3 DNA reads TGTGCCAGCAGCTTAATCAGAGGGGACAACAATGAGCAGTTCTTC.

This clone appeared a single time. The chain employs TRBV28 and TRBJ1-1; TRBD1 aligns across 9 bases. This CDR3 is built from 13 residues. V shed 8 bases, J shed 0 bases, and the junction held 1 base outside the gene matches. Germline-derived CDR1 and CDR2 are MDHEN and SYDVKM. Here the CDR3 reads CASDRGMNTEAFF. The CDR3 nucleotides read TGTGCCAGCGACAGGGGGATGAACACTGAAGCTTTCTTT.

The gene calls are TRBV7-2 and TRBJ2-1; D gene uncertain. V lost 2 bases and J 8 bases, leaving 7 bases between the germline ends. The CDR3 sequence is 12 residues long. Germline V gene sequence: CDR1 SGHTA, CDR2 FQGNSA. This chain's CDR3 is CASSLFEDEQFF. CDR3 sequence (DNA): TGTGCCAGCAGCTTATTTGAGGATGAGCAGTTCTTC.

This chain joins TRBV4-3 and TRBJ2-2, with D maybe TRBD2 (7 bases). Trimming removed 0 bases from V and 4 bases from J, with 9 bases in between. Per germline, CDR1 LGHNA and CDR2 YSLEER. The CDR3 extends over 15 amino acids. CDR3 nucleotide sequence: TGCGCCAGCAGCCAAGAAAGGGGGGGCACCGGGGAGCTGTTTTTT. It codes for CASSQERGGTGELFF.